The present TCR beta chain was sequenced within a study of blood T cell repertoires in COVID-19. Per the authors' pipeline: Nucleated cell number was recorded as an estimate derived from reference gene primer amplification. Assay used: immunoSEQ multiplex PCR; TCRdb lists only in-frame clones, some missing. V, J and clone size are taken as reported in that table, and D and trimming were inferred from the DNA itself. The data contain around 100,000 clones, 70% to 90% of them singletons. The specimen was peripheral blood. The clonotype comes from a human donor in a cohort sampled during active COVID-19.

CDR3 protein: CASSLGGAGYEQYF. The CDR3 coding sequence is TGTGCCAGCAGCTTAGGGGGCGCGGGGTACGAGCAGTACTTC. This rearrangement joins TRBV7-9 to TRBJ2-7; TRBD2 is a possible D gene (6 bases). The CDR3 contains 14 residues. The germline V gene has CDR1 SEHNR and CDR2 FQNEAQ (reference sequence). V gave up 1 base and J gave up 4 bases, with 11 bases separating them. Supplemented by reference TRBV7-9 and TRBJ2-7, the full variable domain reads DTGVSQNPRHKITKRGQNVTFRCDPISEHNRLYWYRQTLGQGPEFLTYFQNEAQLEKSRLLSDRFSAERPKGSFSTLEIQRTEQGDSAMYLCASSLGGAGYEQYFGPGTRLTVT.